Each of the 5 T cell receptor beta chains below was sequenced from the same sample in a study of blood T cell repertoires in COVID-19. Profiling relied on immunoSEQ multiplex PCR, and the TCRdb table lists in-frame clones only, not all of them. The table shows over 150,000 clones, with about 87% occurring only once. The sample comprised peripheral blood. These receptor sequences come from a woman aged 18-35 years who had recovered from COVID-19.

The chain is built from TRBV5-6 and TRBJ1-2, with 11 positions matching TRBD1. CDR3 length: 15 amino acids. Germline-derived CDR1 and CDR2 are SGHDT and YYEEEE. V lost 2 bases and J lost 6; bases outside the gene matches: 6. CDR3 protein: CASSLVDRGPHGYTF. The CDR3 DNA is TGTGCCAGCAGCTTAGTGGACAGGGGGCCCCATGGCTACACCTTC.

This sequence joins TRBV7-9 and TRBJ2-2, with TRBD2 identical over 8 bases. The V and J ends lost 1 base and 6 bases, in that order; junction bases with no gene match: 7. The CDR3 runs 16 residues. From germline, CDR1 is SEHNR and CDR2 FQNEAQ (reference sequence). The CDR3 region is CASSLGRDSGAGELFF. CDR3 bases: TGTGCCAGCAGCTTAGGTCGTGATAGCGGGGCCGGGGAGCTGTTTTTT.

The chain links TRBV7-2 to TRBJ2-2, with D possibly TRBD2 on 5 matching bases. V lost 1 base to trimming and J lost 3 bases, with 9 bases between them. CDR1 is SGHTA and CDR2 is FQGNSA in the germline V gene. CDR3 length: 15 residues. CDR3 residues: CASSLGSGYTGELFF. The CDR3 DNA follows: TGTGCCAGCAGCTTAGGGAGCGGCTACACCGGGGAGCTGTTTTTT.

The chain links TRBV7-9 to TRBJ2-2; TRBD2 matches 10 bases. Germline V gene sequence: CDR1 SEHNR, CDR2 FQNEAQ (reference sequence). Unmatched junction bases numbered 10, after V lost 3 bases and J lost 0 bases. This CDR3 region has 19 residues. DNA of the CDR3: TGTGCCAGCAGCTTCGATTGGGCTAGCGGGGGAACGAACACCGGGGAGCTGTTTTTT. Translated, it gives CASSFDWASGGTNTGELFF. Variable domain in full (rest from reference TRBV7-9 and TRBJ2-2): DTGVSQNPRHKITKRGQNVTFRCDPISEHNRLYWYRQTLGQGPEFLTYFQNEAQLEKSRLLSDRFSAERPKGSFSTLEIQRTEQGDSAMYLCASSFDWASGGTNTGELFFGEGSRLTVL.

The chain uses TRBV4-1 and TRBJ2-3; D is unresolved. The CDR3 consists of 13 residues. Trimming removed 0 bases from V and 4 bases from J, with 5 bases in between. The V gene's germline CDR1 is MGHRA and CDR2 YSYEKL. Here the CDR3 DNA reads TGCGCCAGCAGCCAAGATCCCGCAGATACGCAGTATTTT. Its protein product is CASSQDPADTQYF.